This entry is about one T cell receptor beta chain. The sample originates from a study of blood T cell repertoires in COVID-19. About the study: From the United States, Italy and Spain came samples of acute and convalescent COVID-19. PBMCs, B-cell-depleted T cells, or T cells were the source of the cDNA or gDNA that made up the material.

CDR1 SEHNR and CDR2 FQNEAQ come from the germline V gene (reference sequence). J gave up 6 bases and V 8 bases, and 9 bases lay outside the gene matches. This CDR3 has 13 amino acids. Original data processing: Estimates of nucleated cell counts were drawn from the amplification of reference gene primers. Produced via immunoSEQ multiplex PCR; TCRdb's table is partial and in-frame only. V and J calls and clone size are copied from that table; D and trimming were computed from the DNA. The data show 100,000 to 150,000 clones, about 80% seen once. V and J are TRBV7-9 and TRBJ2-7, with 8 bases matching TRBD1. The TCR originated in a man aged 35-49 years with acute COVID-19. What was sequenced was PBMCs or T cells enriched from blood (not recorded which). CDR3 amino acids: CASDRQGASEQYF. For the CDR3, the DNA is TGTGCCAGCGACCGGCAGGGGGCTTCCGAGCAGTACTTC.